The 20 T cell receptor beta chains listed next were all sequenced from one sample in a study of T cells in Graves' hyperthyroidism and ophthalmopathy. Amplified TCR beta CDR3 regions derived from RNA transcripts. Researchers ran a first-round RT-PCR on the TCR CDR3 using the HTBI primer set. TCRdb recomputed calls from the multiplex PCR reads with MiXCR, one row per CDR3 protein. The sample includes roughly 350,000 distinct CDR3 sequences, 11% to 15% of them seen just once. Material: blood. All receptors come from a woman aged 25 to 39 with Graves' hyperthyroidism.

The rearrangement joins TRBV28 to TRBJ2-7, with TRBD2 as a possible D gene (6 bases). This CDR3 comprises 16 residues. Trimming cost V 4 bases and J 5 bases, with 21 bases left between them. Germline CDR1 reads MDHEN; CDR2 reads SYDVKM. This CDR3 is CASSYLGGGASDEQYF. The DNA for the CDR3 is TGTGCCAGCAGTTACCTCGGTGGGGGAGCTAGCGACGAGCAGTACTTC.

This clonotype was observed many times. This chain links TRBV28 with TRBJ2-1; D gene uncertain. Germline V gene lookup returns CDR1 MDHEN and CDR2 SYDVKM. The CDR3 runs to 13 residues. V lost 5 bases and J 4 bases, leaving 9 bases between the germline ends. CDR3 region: CASSSYGYNEQFF. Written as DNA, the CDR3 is TGTGCCAGCAGTAGTTACGGATACAATGAGCAGTTCTTC.

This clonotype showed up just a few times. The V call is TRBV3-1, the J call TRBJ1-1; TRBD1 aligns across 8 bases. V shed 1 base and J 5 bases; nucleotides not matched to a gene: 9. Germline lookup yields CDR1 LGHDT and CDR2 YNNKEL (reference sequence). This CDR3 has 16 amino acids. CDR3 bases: TGTGCCAGCAGCCAAGCAGGGGGCGGTGTCGGTACTGAAGCTTTCTTT. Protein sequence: CASSQAGGGVGTEAFF.

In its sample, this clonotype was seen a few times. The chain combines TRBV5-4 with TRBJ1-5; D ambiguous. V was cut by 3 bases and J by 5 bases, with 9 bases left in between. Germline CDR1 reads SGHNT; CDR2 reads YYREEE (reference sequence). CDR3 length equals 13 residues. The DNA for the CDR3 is TGTGCCAGCAGCTCAGATGTGGATCAGCCCCAGCATTTT. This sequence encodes CASSSDVDQPQHF.

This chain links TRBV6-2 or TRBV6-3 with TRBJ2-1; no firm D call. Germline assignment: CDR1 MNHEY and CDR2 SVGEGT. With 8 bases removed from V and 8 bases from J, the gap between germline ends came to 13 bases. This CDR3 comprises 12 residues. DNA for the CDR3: TGTGCCAGCCGACACGGATTGGATGAGCAGTTCTTC. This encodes CASRHGLDEQFF.

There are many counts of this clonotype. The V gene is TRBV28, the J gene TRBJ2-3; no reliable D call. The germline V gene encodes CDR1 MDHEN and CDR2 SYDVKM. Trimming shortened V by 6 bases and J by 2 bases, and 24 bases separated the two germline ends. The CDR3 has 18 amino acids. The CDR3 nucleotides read TGTGCCAGCAGCTTAGTTACCCAGTACTCCACACACACAGATACGCAGTATTTT. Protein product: CASSLVTQYSTHTDTQYF. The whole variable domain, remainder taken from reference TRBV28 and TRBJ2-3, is DVKVTQSSRYLVKRTGEKVFLECVQDMDHENMFWYRQDPGLGLRLIYFSYDVKMKEKGDIPEGYSVSREKKERFSLILESASTNQTSMYLCASSLVTQYSTHTDTQYFGPGTRLTVL.

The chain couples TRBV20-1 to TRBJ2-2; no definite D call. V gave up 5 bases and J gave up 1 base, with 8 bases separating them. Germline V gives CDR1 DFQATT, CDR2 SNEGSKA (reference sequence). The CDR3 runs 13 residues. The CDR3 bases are TGCAGTGCTCCTACTGGGAACACCGGGGAGCTGTTTTTT. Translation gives CSAPTGNTGELFF.

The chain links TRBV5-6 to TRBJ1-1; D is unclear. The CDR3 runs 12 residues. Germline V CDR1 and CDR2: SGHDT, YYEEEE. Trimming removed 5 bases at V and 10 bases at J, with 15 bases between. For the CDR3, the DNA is TGTGCCAGCAGTATTGGGCCTTCGGGAGCTTTCTTT. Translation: CASSIGPSGAFF.

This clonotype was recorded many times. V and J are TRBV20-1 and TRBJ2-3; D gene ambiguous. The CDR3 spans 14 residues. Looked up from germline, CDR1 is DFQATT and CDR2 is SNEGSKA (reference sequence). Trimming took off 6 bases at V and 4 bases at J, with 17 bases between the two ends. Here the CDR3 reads CSAESLQVPDTQYF. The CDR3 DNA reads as TGCAGTGCAGAGAGTTTACAAGTCCCAGATACGCAGTATTTT.

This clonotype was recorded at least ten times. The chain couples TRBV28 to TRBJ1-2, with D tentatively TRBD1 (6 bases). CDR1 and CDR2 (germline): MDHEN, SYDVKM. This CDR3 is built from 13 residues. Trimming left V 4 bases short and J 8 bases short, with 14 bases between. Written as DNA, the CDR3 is TGTGCCAGCAGTTCCAGGAGGGGGGGAGGCTACACCTTC. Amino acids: CASSSRRGGGYTF.

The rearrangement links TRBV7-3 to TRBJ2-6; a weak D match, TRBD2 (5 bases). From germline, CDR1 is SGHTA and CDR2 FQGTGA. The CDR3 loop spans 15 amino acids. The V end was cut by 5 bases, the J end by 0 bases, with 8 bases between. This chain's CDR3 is CASSAGLSGANVLTF. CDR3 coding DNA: TGTGCCAGCAGCGCGGGCCTCTCTGGGGCCAACGTCCTGACTTTC.

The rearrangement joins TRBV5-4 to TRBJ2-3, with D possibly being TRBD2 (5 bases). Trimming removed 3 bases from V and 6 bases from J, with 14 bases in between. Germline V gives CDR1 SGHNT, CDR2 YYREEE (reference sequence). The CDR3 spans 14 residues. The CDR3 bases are TGTGCCAGCAGCTCCCCCGGGATGCCGGATACGCAGTATTTT. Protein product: CASSSPGMPDTQYF.

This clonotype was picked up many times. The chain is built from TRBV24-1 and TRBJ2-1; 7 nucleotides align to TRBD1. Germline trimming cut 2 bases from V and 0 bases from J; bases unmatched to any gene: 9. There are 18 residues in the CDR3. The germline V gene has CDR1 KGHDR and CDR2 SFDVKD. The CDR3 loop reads CATSDSGQGVPSYNEQFF. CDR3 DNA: TGTGCCACCAGTGATTCCGGGCAGGGGGTTCCCTCCTACAATGAGCAGTTCTTC.

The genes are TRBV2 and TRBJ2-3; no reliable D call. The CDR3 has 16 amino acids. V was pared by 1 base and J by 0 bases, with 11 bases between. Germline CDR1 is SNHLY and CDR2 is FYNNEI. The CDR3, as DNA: TGTGCCAGCAGTGAAGAATCATTCCTTAGCACAGATACGCAGTATTTT. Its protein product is CASSEESFLSTDTQYF.

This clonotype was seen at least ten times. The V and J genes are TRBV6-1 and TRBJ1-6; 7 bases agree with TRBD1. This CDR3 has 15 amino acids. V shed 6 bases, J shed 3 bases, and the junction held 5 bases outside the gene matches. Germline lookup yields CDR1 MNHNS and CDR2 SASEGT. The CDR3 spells CASSLTGSYNSPLHF. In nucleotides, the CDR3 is TGTGCCAGCAGCCTGACAGGGAGCTATAATTCACCCCTCCACTTT.

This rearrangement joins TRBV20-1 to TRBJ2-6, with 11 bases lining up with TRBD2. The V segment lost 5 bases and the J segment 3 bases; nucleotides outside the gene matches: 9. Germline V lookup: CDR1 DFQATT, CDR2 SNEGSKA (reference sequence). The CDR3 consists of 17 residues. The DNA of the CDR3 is TGCAGTGCTGTATTTAGCGGGAGGGCTTTTGGGGCCAACGTCCTGACTTTC. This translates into CSAVFSGRAFGANVLTF.

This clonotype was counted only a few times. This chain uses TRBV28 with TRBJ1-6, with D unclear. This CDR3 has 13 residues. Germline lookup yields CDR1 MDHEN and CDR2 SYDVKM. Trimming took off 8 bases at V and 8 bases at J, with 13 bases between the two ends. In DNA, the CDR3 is TGTGCCAGCGTGACACACTCTCATTCACCCCTCCACTTT. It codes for CASVTHSHSPLHF.

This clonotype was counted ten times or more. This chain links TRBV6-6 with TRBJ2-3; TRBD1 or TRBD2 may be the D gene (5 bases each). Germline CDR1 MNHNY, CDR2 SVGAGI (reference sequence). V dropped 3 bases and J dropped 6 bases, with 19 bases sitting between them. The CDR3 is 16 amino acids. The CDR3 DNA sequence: TGTGCCAGCAGTTATCGAGGGGTGGATAGGTTCGATACGCAGTATTTT. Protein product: CASSYRGVDRFDTQYF.

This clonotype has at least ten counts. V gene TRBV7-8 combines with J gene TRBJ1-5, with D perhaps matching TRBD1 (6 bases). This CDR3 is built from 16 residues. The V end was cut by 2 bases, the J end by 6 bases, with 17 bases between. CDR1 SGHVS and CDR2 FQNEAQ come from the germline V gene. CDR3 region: CASSLLMWGGTQPQHF. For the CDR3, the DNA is TGTGCCAGCAGCTTACTCATGTGGGGGGGCACTCAGCCCCAGCATTTT.

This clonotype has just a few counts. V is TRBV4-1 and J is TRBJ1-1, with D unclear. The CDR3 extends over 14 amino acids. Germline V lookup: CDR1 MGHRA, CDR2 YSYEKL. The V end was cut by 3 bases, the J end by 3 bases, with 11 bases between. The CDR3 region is CASSHLEVYTEAFF. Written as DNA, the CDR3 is TGCGCCAGCAGCCATCTGGAGGTCTACACTGAAGCTTTCTTT.